These 24 T cell receptor beta chains were sequenced from one sample in a study of post-analysis software for immune sequencing data. General study results and limits: In patients, five or six TRBV segments were more frequent than in controls, with TRBV5-6, TRBV5-1 and TRBV20-1 among them.

TCR beta cDNA libraries included unique molecular identifiers. MiXCR, applied by TCRdb to the PCR reads, yields one record per CDR3 protein. The repertoire holds roughly 400,000 distinct CDR3 sequences, with approximately 42% as singletons. Their antigens remain unidentified. The sample was blood. These TCRs come from a girl between 2 and 10 years old with multiple sclerosis.

This clonotype has only a few counts. The rearrangement joins TRBV7-9 to TRBJ2-1; 7 nucleotides line up with TRBD2. The CDR3 runs 16 residues. V shed 1 base and J 4 bases; nucleotides not matched to a gene: 7. Per the germline V gene, CDR1 is SEHNR and CDR2 is FQNEAQ (reference sequence). CDR3 residues: CASSLVSGLGYNEQFF. The DNA of the CDR3 is TGTGCCAGCAGCTTAGTTTCAGGACTAGGGTACAATGAGCAGTTCTTC. Full variable domain (remainder filled in from reference TRBV7-9 and TRBJ2-1): DTGVSQNPRHKITKRGQNVTFRCDPISEHNRLYWYRQTLGQGPEFLTYFQNEAQLEKSRLLSDRFSAERPKGSFSTLEIQRTEQGDSAMYLCASSLVSGLGYNEQFFGPGTRLTVL.

The chain has TRBV7-2 and TRBJ2-1; D not resolved. Trimming cost V 4 bases and J 0 bases, with 16 bases left between them. The CDR3 is 17 residues long. Germline CDR1 SGHTA, CDR2 FQGNSA. The DNA of the CDR3 is TGTGCCAGCAGCTCCCGGACCGCCCCGAGCTCCTACAATGAGCAGTTCTTC. This codes for CASSSRTAPSSYNEQFF. The complete variable domain, with remaining parts taken from reference TRBV7-2 and TRBJ2-1, reads GAGVSQSPSNKVTEKGKDVELRCDPISGHTALYWYRQSLGQGLEFLIYFQGNSAPDKSGLPSDRFSAERTGGSVSTLTIQRTQQEDSAVYLCASSSRTAPSSYNEQFFGPGTRLTVL.

This chain connects TRBV29-1 to TRBJ2-1, with 9 positions matching TRBD1. With V trimmed by 5 bases and J by 9 bases, 8 bases remained unmatched. Germline CDR1 reads SQVTM; CDR2 reads ANQGSEA. The CDR3 extends over 13 amino acids. The CDR3 sequence: CSVLGQGKSEQFF. The CDR3 DNA reads TGCAGCGTTCTGGGACAGGGCAAGAGTGAGCAGTTCTTC.

This clonotype was picked up many times. The CDR3 region has the DNA TGCAGTGCTCCCCAGACTAGCGGGAGGCAGTTCTTC. Translating gives CSAPQTSGRQFF. This sequence joins TRBV20-1 and TRBJ2-1, with 12 nucleotides matching TRBD2. The CDR3 is 12 amino acids. From germline, CDR1 is DFQATT and CDR2 SNEGSKA (reference sequence). Germline trimming cut 5 bases from V and 12 bases from J; bases unmatched to any gene: 5.

CDR3 residues: CASSLRLAGVYYEQYF. CDR3 sequence (DNA): TGTGCCAGCAGCCTGAGACTAGCGGGAGTATATTACGAGCAGTACTTC. The chain couples TRBV7-2 to TRBJ2-7, with 12 bases aligning to TRBD2. V lost 5 bases, J lost 4 bases, and 9 bases stayed unmatched. CDR1 and CDR2 (germline): SGHTA, FQGNSA. CDR3 size: 16 residues.

The J gene is TRBJ2-2, the V gene TRBV2; 9 bases are a match to TRBD1. This CDR3 region has 17 residues. The germline gives CDR1 SNHLY, CDR2 FYNNEI. Losses at the gene ends were 6 bases for V and 1 base for J; bases not matched to a gene: 9. The CDR3 DNA reads as TGTGCCAGCAGGCCTTTAGGACAGGGGAGGAACACCGGGGAGCTGTTTTTT. Translation gives CASRPLGQGRNTGELFF.

This clonotype occurred a few times. The genes are TRBV7-2 and TRBJ2-5; D not resolved. V gave up 5 bases and J gave up 2 bases, with 9 bases separating them. CDR3 length: 13 amino acids. Germline CDR1 reads SGHTA; CDR2 reads FQGNSA. The CDR3 is CASSMERQETQYF. CDR3 nucleotide sequence: TGTGCCAGCAGCATGGAGAGACAAGAGACCCAGTACTTC.

The CDR3 is CASRGTGSEKLFF. CDR3 bases: TGTGCCAGCAGGGGGACAGGAAGTGAAAAACTGTTTTTT. J is TRBJ1-4 and V is TRBV25-1; 8 nucleotides agree with TRBD1. The V and J ends lost 6 bases and 7 bases, in that order; junction bases with no gene match: 4. Per germline, CDR1 MGHDK and CDR2 SYGVNS. CDR3 length: 13 amino acids.

To note about this clonotype: Its ends do not fully match the called genes, so a read error is possible. The chain combines TRBV7-2 with TRBJ2-1; TRBD2 aligns across 8 bases. The CDR3 extends over 14 amino acids. Germline CDR1 reads SGHTA; CDR2 reads FQGNSA. DNA for the CDR3: TGTGCCAGCGGGGCGGGAGGATGGTACAATGAGCAGGTCTTC. Protein product: CASGAGGWYNEQVF.

The rearrangement links TRBV12-3 or TRBV12-4 to TRBJ1-2, with 10 positions matching TRBD1. This CDR3 comprises 14 residues. V gave up 2 bases and J gave up 8 bases; unmatched junction bases: 5. CDR3 sequence (DNA): TGTGCCAGCAGTTTATGGGGACAGGGGCAAGGCTACACCTTC. Encoded protein: CASSLWGQGQGYTF.

The J gene is TRBJ1-5, the V gene TRBV2; D is unresolved. The V gene lost 7 bases and the J gene lost 1 base, with 8 bases spanning the gap. CDR3 length: 13 residues. CDR1 and CDR2 (germline): SNHLY, FYNNEI. Here the CDR3 DNA reads TGTGCCAGCACTGGGTGGAGCAATCAGCCCCAGCATTTT. Its translation: CASTGWSNQPQHF.

This clonotype has a handful of counts. The V call is TRBV6-5, the J call TRBJ1-2; D not resolved. This CDR3 is built from 15 residues. Looked up from germline, CDR1 is MNHEY and CDR2 is SVGAGI. The V and J ends lost 0 bases and 1 base respectively, with 9 bases between them. CDR3 bases: TGTGCCAGCAGTTACTCGATCAATGGTAACTATGGCTACACCTTC. It specifies CASSYSINGNYGYTF.

This clonotype was counted a single time. The genes are TRBV7-9 and TRBJ2-5, with D possibly TRBD2 on 5 matching bases. The V and J ends lost 4 bases and 6 bases respectively, with 15 bases between them. Germline CDR1 is SEHNR and CDR2 is FQNEAQ (reference sequence). This CDR3 has 14 residues. CDR3 protein: CASSSREIEKTQYF. Here the CDR3 DNA reads TGTGCCAGCAGCTCTAGGGAGATTGAGAAGACCCAGTACTTC.

The rearrangement joins TRBV5-1 to TRBJ2-1, with TRBD2 as a possible D gene (6 bases). The germline gives CDR1 SGHRS, CDR2 YFSETQ. V was cut by 3 bases and J by 8 bases, with 18 bases left in between. The CDR3 consists of 15 residues. The CDR3 DNA is TGCGCCAGCAGCTCACGCGGGGCTAACGGAGATGAGCAGTTCTTC. It translates to CASSSRGANGDEQFF.

The chain uses TRBV7-6 and TRBJ2-1, with D maybe TRBD2 (5 bases). V lost 5 bases and J 0 bases, leaving 17 bases between the germline ends. CDR3 size: 17 residues. The germline V gene encodes CDR1 SGHVS and CDR2 FNYEAQ. This CDR3 is CASSIPRTGSSYNEQFF. The DNA for the CDR3 is TGTGCCAGCAGCATCCCTAGGACGGGAAGCTCCTACAATGAGCAGTTCTTC.

V is TRBV7-9 and J is TRBJ1-1; D unclear. The V gene's germline CDR1 is SEHNR and CDR2 FQNEAQ (reference sequence). The CDR3 runs to 15 residues. Trimming removed 4 bases from V and 5 bases from J, with 17 bases in between. As DNA, the CDR3 is TGTGCCAGCAGCTCACGACGGGCCTCTCGGACTGAAGCTTTCTTT. It is translated as CASSSRRASRTEAFF.

There are a few counts of this clonotype. J is TRBJ2-1 and V is TRBV12-3 or TRBV12-4; 7 nucleotides align to TRBD1. This CDR3 region has 14 residues. The V and J ends lost 1 base and 9 bases, in that order; junction bases with no gene match: 6. The CDR3 sequence: CASSLGTGNGEQFF. Written as DNA, the CDR3 is TGTGCCAGCAGTTTAGGGACAGGTAATGGTGAGCAGTTCTTC.

This clonotype has just a few counts. The chain combines TRBV5-1 with TRBJ2-5, with D uncertain. The J call is uncertain, as TRBJ2-7 better fits the DNA end. The CDR3 is 16 residues long. CDR1 and CDR2 (germline): SGHRS, YFSETQ. The chain's CDR3 is CASSSVGGAPRSEQYF. CDR3 bases: TGCGCCAGCAGCTCCGTCGGTGGAGCCCCTCGGTCCGAGCAGTACTTC.

Of note for this clonotype: One end of the junction fails to match germline, which may point to a read error. J is TRBJ1-6 and V is TRBV7-3, with 8 bases aligning to TRBD1. CDR1 is SGHTA, CDR2 FQGTGA, per germline. The length of the CDR3 is 17 residues. CDR3: CASSLGGTGDYNSPLHF. CDR3 DNA sequence: TGTGCCAGCAGCTTAGGGGGGACAGGAGACTATAATTCTCCCCTCCACTTT. The variable domain in full, with the rest retrieved from reference TRBV7-3 and TRBJ1-6, is GAGVSQTPSNKVTEKGKYVELRCDPISGHTALYWYRQSLGQGPEFLIYFQGTGAADDSGLPNDRFFAVRPEGSVSTLKIQRTERGDSAVYLCASSLGGTGDYNSPLHFGNGTRLTVT.

This clonotype was seen a few times. CDR3 region: CSARVHRVNEQFF. CDR3 DNA: TGCAGTGCTAGAGTCCACAGGGTTAATGAGCAGTTCTTC. The rearrangement uses TRBV20-1 and TRBJ2-1, with D perhaps TRBD1 (6 bases). The CDR3 is made up of 13 amino acids. Germline lookup yields CDR1 DFQATT and CDR2 SNEGSKA (reference sequence). The germline V and J ends were trimmed by 1 base and 7 bases, with 11 bases remaining between them.

V usage is TRBV4-1 and J usage is TRBJ2-5, with D tentatively TRBD2 (5 bases). Germline CDR1 is MGHRA and CDR2 is YSYEKL. V was trimmed by 1 base and J by 5 bases, leaving 14 bases between them. The CDR3 is 15 amino acids. The CDR3 sequence is CASSQGLSGYETQYF. CDR3 sequence (DNA): TGCGCCAGCAGCCAAGGATTGTCGGGATACGAGACCCAGTACTTC.

In regard to this clonotype: One end of the junction fails to match germline, which may point to a read error. The genes are TRBV7-9 and TRBJ1-2; D unclear. This CDR3 is built from 15 residues. Germline CDR1 reads SEHNR; CDR2 reads FQNEAQ (reference sequence). CDR3 sequence (DNA): TGTGTCAGCAGCGCTCAAGGACGGGGAAACTATGGCTACACCTTC. Its translation: CVSSAQGRGNYGYTF.

This clonotype turned up a few times. CDR3 loop: CATSRDAVNQPQHF. CDR3 in DNA: TGTGCCACCAGCAGAGATGCGGTGAATCAGCCCCAGCATTTT. This sequence joins TRBV15 and TRBJ1-5; no firm D call. V was clipped by 0 bases and J by 4 bases, with 7 bases between them. Germline V gene data show CDR1 as LNHNV and CDR2 as YYDKDF (reference sequence). The CDR3 is made up of 14 amino acids.

J is TRBJ1-5 and V is TRBV7-8; D is possibly TRBD1 (6 bases). Trimming took off 2 bases at V and 4 bases at J, with 15 bases between the two ends. This CDR3 has 16 amino acids. Germline CDR1 SGHVS, CDR2 FQNEAQ. CDR3 nucleotides: TGTGCCAGCAGCTTACGGGTCCTGCAGGGGAATCAGCCCCAGCATTTT. This codes for CASSLRVLQGNQPQHF.